These 22 T cell receptor beta chains share one sample of origin, sequenced in a study of response to subunit inactivated influenza vaccine. TCRdb recomputed calls from the RT-PCR reads with MiXCR, one row per CDR3 protein. This table has hundreds of thousands of distinct CDR3 sequences, around a fifth appearing once. The sequencing here drew on PBMCs from blood, taken 21 months after vaccination. The receptor set was obtained from a man aged 45 to 75 who received an inactivated influenza vaccine.

In its sample, this clonotype was seen a few times. The chain links TRBV28 to TRBJ1-1, with D maybe TRBD1 (6 bases). The CDR3 is made up of 15 amino acids. V lost 1 base and J 5 bases, leaving 14 bases between the germline ends. Germline V CDR1 and CDR2: MDHEN, SYDVKM. Written as DNA, the CDR3 is TGTGCCAGCAGTTTATCGGGGGGCGCGAGGACTGAAGCTTTCTTT. Translating it yields CASSLSGGARTEAFF.

V usage is TRBV6-1 and J usage is TRBJ1-1; D remains ambiguous. This CDR3 is 13 amino acids long. The germline CDR1 and CDR2 sequences are MNHNS and SASEGT. Between the trimmed V and J ends, which lost 6 bases and 4 bases, there was a span of 12 bases. The CDR3 region is CASRLFEGTEAFF. The CDR3 DNA follows: TGTGCCAGCAGGCTTTTTGAAGGCACTGAAGCTTTCTTT.

The chain uses TRBV12-3 or TRBV12-4 and TRBJ2-5; D is perhaps TRBD2 (5 bases). Trimming cost V 0 bases and J 10 bases, with 9 bases left between them. The CDR3 totals 12 residues. The CDR3 DNA sequence: TGTGCCAGCAGTTTAGCCCCTAGCCTCCAGTACTTC. It encodes CASSLAPSLQYF.

This clonotype occurred a few times. This rearrangement joins TRBV5-1 to TRBJ1-3; 9 nucleotides align to TRBD1. This CDR3 is 19 amino acids long. Per the germline V gene, CDR1 is SGHRS and CDR2 is YFSETQ. V trimming: 3 bases; J trimming: 0 bases; junction bases outside the gene matches: 13. The CDR3 is CASSSRDRESDGSGNTIYF. The CDR3 DNA sequence: TGCGCCAGCAGCTCCCGGGACAGGGAGTCAGATGGCTCTGGAAACACCATATATTTT.

As for this clonotype: This could be a read error, since a much larger clone is one nucleotide away. The chain is built from TRBV6-5 and TRBJ2-2; TRBD2 matches 10 bases. CDR3 length: 16 residues. Germline values: CDR1 MNHEY, CDR2 SVGAGI. Here the CDR3 DNA reads TGTGTCAGCAACCCCCAGCTAGCGGGAGCAGGCGGGGAGCTGTTTTTT. Its translation: CVSNPQLAGAGGELFF.

In this sample, this clonotype turned up a few times. The rearrangement uses TRBV12-3 or TRBV12-4 and TRBJ1-5; D unclear. Trimming pared 4 bases from V and 6 bases from J, leaving 7 bases between. CDR3 length equals 12 residues. The CDR3: CASSSTGQPQHF. CDR3 nucleotides: TGTGCCAGCAGTTCCACCGGTCAGCCCCAGCATTTT.

Only one count was recorded for this clonotype. The chain uses TRBV6-5 and TRBJ2-5, with 11 bases identical to TRBD1. V gave up 2 bases and J gave up 5 bases; unmatched junction bases: 4. The CDR3 contains 15 residues. Germline lookup yields CDR1 MNHEY and CDR2 SVGAGI. CDR3 region: CASSYPGTGGETQYF. The DNA of the CDR3 is TGTGCCAGCAGTTACCCCGGGACAGGGGGGGAGACCCAGTACTTC.

The chain employs TRBV18 and TRBJ1-4; D not resolved. Germline V gives CDR1 KGHSH, CDR2 LQKENI. The CDR3 covers 14 residues. Trimming took 3 bases from V and 7 from J, leaving 12 bases between them. This CDR3 reads CASSPAGRGEKLFF. CDR3 in DNA: TGTGCCAGCTCACCGGCCGGCCGCGGTGAAAAACTGTTTTTT.

The chain carries TRBV9 and TRBJ2-5; 7 bases are shared with TRBD2. Per germline, CDR1 SGDLS and CDR2 YYNGEE. The V segment lost 0 bases and the J segment 5 bases; nucleotides outside the gene matches: 7. The CDR3 contains 15 residues. CDR3 residues: CASSVAAGVVETQYF. The CDR3 bases are TGTGCCAGCAGCGTAGCTGCGGGAGTGGTGGAGACCCAGTACTTC.

The chain links TRBV28 to TRBJ2-2; 10 nucleotides align to TRBD2. Germline V CDR1 and CDR2: MDHEN, SYDVKM. The CDR3 has 15 residues. Trimming removed 5 bases from V and 6 bases from J; junction bases left unmatched: 6. The DNA of the CDR3 is TGTGCCAGCAGTGAAGCGGGAGGGCCGTCCGGGGAGCTGTTTTTT. Its protein is CASSEAGGPSGELFF. The full variable domain, in which reference TRBV28 and TRBJ2-2 provide the parts outside the CDR3, is DVKVTQSSRYLVKRTGEKVFLECVQDMDHENMFWYRQDPGLGLRLIYFSYDVKMKEKGDIPEGYSVSREKKERFSLILESASTNQTSMYLCASSEAGGPSGELFFGEGSRLTVL.

The V and J genes are TRBV30 and TRBJ1-1, with D perhaps TRBD1 (5 bases). This CDR3 has 12 amino acids. Trimming removed 2 bases from V and 3 bases from J, with 7 bases in between. CDR1 GTSNPN and CDR2 SVGIG come from the germline V gene (reference sequence). CDR3 sequence: CAWSQGYTEAFF. The CDR3 nucleotides are TGTGCCTGGAGTCAGGGATACACTGAAGCTTTCTTT. Together with reference TRBV30 and TRBJ1-1, the CDR3 gives the full variable domain: SQTIHQWPATLVQPVGSPLSLECTVEGTSNPNLYWYRQAAGRGLQLLFYSVGIGQISSEVPQNLSASRPQDRQFILSSKKLLLSDSGFYLCAWSQGYTEAFFGQGTRLTVV.

In its sample, this clonotype was seen many times. The chain has TRBV4-1 and TRBJ1-2; 10 bases are shared with TRBD1. Germline CDR1 and CDR2: MGHRA and YSYEKL. CDR3 length: 15 amino acids. Unmatched junction bases numbered 6, after V lost 3 bases and J lost 5 bases. This chain's CDR3 is CASSHTGQGEYGYTF. The DNA for the CDR3 is TGCGCCAGCAGCCATACCGGACAGGGGGAATATGGCTACACCTTC.

The V call is TRBV11-2, the J call TRBJ2-5; 10 bases align to TRBD2. Trimming removed 2 bases from V and 4 bases from J; junction bases left unmatched: 7. The CDR3 is 16 residues long. Per the germline V gene, CDR1 is SGHAT and CDR2 is FQNNGV. CDR3 region: CASSLLLAGARETQYF. CDR3 nucleotide sequence: TGTGCCAGCAGCTTACTTCTAGCGGGAGCTAGAGAGACCCAGTACTTC. Full variable domain (missing parts from reference TRBV11-2 and TRBJ2-5): EAGVAQSPRYKIIEKRQSVAFWCNPISGHATLYWYQQILGQGPKLLIQFQNNGVVDDSQLPKDRFSAERLKGVDSTLKIQPAKLEDSAVYLCASSLLLAGARETQYFGPGTRLLVL.

This clonotype was recorded at least ten times. This chain joins TRBV5-6 and TRBJ2-5; D not certain. The germline gives CDR1 SGHDT, CDR2 YYEEEE. CDR3 length: 13 residues. The germline V and J ends were trimmed by 1 base and 3 bases, with 7 bases remaining between them. CDR3 nucleotide sequence: TGTGCCAGCAGCTTGATTAGGGAAGAGACCCAGTACTTC. It encodes CASSLIREETQYF.

This clonotype was detected ten times or more. V is TRBV12-3 or TRBV12-4 and J is TRBJ1-6; possibly TRBD1 for D (6 bases). V lost 1 base and J lost 9, with 10 bases in between. The CDR3 covers 14 residues. The CDR3 loop reads CASSLVGGTSPLHF. The CDR3 DNA is TGTGCCAGCAGTTTAGTGGGGGGCACTTCACCCCTCCACTTT.

This sequence joins TRBV7-9 and TRBJ2-7; D may be TRBD2 (6 bases). Germline loops: CDR1 SEHNR, CDR2 FQNEAQ (reference sequence). V was pared by 5 bases and J by 6 bases, with 17 bases between. The CDR3 consists of 14 residues. The CDR3 DNA sequence: TGTGCCAGCAGCCAAACGGGAGACGCCTGCGAGCAGTACTTC. This encodes CASSQTGDACEQYF.

This clonotype has just a few counts. V and J are TRBV6-2 or TRBV6-3 and TRBJ2-7; D may correspond to TRBD1 or TRBD2 (6 bases each). The CDR3 sequence is 15 residues long. In germline, CDR1 is MNHEY, CDR2 SVGEGT. V lost 6 bases and J lost 3, with 18 bases in between. DNA of the CDR3: TGTGCCAGCAGACAACGCGGGACACCTAACTACGAGCAGTACTTC. Its protein product is CASRQRGTPNYEQYF.

The chain carries TRBV7-3 and TRBJ2-3; tentative D call: TRBD2 (5 bases). Per germline, CDR1 SGHTA and CDR2 FQGTGA. The CDR3 has 16 residues. The V end lost 1 base, the J end lost 6 bases, and 17 bases lay between the germline ends. The DNA for the CDR3 is TGTGCCAGCAGCTTAAGGGCTAGCCTAGGGTTGGATACGCAGTATTTT. Protein: CASSLRASLGLDTQYF.

The chain links TRBV4-3 to TRBJ2-1; 10 bases fit TRBD2. The CDR3 contains 17 residues. CDR1 and CDR2 from the germline V gene are LGHNA and YSLEER. Germline trimming cut 4 bases from V and 7 bases from J; bases unmatched to any gene: 13. Here the CDR3 reads CASSLLTGGLAANEQFF. Here the CDR3 DNA reads TGCGCCAGCAGCCTCCTCACCGGTGGACTAGCGGCAAATGAGCAGTTCTTC.

The CDR3 bases are TGTGCCAGCAGTGACAGGGTCCGGCAGCCCCAGCATTTT. The encoded protein is CASSDRVRQPQHF. The chain is built from TRBV6-2 or TRBV6-3 and TRBJ1-5, with 7 bases identical to TRBD1. V gave up 5 bases and J gave up 7 bases; unmatched junction bases: 5. Germline V gives CDR1 MNHEY, CDR2 SVGEGT. This CDR3 has 13 residues.

This clonotype was observed a few times. This sequence joins TRBV7-2 and TRBJ2-1, with 14 positions matching TRBD2. Trimming removed 5 bases from V and 6 bases from J; junction bases left unmatched: 3. The CDR3 is 15 amino acids. CDR1 and CDR2 from the germline V gene are SGHTA and FQGNSA. The CDR3, as DNA: TGTGCCAGCAGCGGGGGACTAGCGGGAGTCAATGAGCAGTTCTTC. This encodes CASSGGLAGVNEQFF. Complete variable domain (other parts from reference TRBV7-2 and TRBJ2-1): GAGVSQSPSNKVTEKGKDVELRCDPISGHTALYWYRQSLGQGLEFLIYFQGNSAPDKSGLPSDRFSAERTGGSVSTLTIQRTQQEDSAVYLCASSGGLAGVNEQFFGPGTRLTVL.

The genes are TRBV7-2 and TRBJ1-2; maybe TRBD1 (5 bases). Germline loops: CDR1 SGHTA, CDR2 FQGNSA. The CDR3 covers 14 residues. Trimming took off 3 bases at V and 5 bases at J, with 13 bases between the two ends. The CDR3 DNA reads TGTGCCAGCAGCTTCGGGACGGGGTTATATGGCTACACCTTC. Amino acid sequence: CASSFGTGLYGYTF.